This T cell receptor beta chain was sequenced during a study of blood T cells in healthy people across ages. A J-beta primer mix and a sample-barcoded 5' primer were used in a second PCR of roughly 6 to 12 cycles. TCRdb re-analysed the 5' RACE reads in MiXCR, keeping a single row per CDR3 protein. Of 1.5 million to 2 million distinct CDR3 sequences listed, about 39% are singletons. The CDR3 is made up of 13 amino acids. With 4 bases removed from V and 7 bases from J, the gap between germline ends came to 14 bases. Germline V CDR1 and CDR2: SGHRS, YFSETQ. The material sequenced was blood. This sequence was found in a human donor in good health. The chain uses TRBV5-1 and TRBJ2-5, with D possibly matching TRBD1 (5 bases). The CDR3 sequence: CASSKNQGVTQYF. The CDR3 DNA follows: TGCGCCAGCAGCAAGAACCAGGGTGTGACCCAGTACTTC.